The source of this TCR beta chain is a study of shared clonotypes between healthy human individuals. The J segment lost 3 bases and the V segment lost 0 bases, leaving 11 bases of the junction unmatched. Germline V gene lookup returns CDR1 LGHNA and CDR2 YNFKEQ. The CDR3 extends over 20 amino acids. TCRdb's copy holds only in-frame clones and misses some; the assay was immunoSEQ multiplex PCR. In the table there are 1 million to 1.3 million clones, approximately 80% of which are singletons. Sequenced sample: memory CD4+ T cells from PBMCs. The subset is: CD45RA-negative fraction. J is TRBJ2-6 and V is TRBV4-2; TRBD1 agrees at 10 bases. The TCR sequence derives from a man aged 18 to 29 in good health. Some clones in this sample may be carry-over from other donors' samples. The DNA for the CDR3 is TGTGCCAGCAGCCAAGAACCCCTTGACAGGGGGCTTAGTGGGGCCAACGTCCTGACTTTC. Amino acid sequence: CASSQEPLDRGLSGANVLTF.